This T cell receptor (beta chain) was captured in a study of T-cell reconstitution after alpha-beta-depleted transplantation in children. Preparation of the TCRbeta library was carried out with unique molecular identifiers. TCRdb recomputed calls from the PCR reads with MiXCR, one row per CDR3 protein. The table records about 640,000 distinct CDR3 sequences, roughly 15% of them present only once. This clonotype showed up many times. The CDR3 contains 16 residues. The V gene lost 1 base and the J gene lost 0 bases, with 12 bases spanning the gap. The sequencing here drew on PBMCs from the stem cell graft donor, taken from the stem cell graft. The source of this sequence is a human donor who donated a stem cell graft to a child with acute myeloid leukemia. This chain connects TRBV12-3 or TRBV12-4 to TRBJ1-1; D call uncertain. CDR3 in amino acids: CASSLGGSRMNTEAFF. In nucleotides, the CDR3 is TGTGCCAGCAGTTTAGGAGGGTCCAGGATGAACACTGAAGCTTTCTTT.